The 26 T cell receptor beta chains reported below all come from one sample, sequenced in a study of long-term antiretroviral therapy in people with HIV. Run at survey level, the immunoSEQ assay was version v3.0. Assay used: immunoSEQ multiplex PCR; TCRdb lists only in-frame clones, some missing. The sample carries 40,000 to 45,000 clones, about 95% recorded once. Source: unsorted PBMCs, taken 3.7 years after starting antiretroviral therapy. Every receptor here comes from a woman aged 45-60 years with HIV.

The CDR3, as DNA: TGTGCCAGCAGTTACGGGGGGGCGATTAACACAGATACGCAGTATTTT. It encodes CASSYGGAINTDTQYF. The chain combines TRBV6-5 with TRBJ2-3; perhaps TRBD2 as D (7 bases). The germline V and J ends were trimmed by 2 bases and 2 bases, with 14 bases remaining between them. CDR1 MNHEY and CDR2 SVGAGI come from the germline V gene. The CDR3 is 16 residues long.

This chain uses TRBV7-9 with TRBJ2-2; the D gene is possibly TRBD1 (5 bases). CDR3 size: 15 residues. The V gene lost 5 bases and the J gene lost 6 bases, with 16 bases spanning the gap. The V gene's germline CDR1 is SEHNR and CDR2 FQNEAQ (reference sequence). CDR3 DNA sequence: TGTGCCAGCAGCCACACCTTGCCAGGGCCCGGGGAGCTGTTTTTT. Translating it yields CASSHTLPGPGELFF.

The gene calls are TRBV19 and TRBJ1-3; D remains unclear. This CDR3 has 14 amino acids. Germline V gene sequence: CDR1 LNHDA, CDR2 SQIVND (reference sequence). V lost 7 bases and J 0 bases, leaving 10 bases between the germline ends. CDR3 sequence (DNA): TGTGCCAGTAAGGAACAGATCTCTGGAAACACCATATATTTT. Protein sequence: CASKEQISGNTIYF. Combining the CDR3 with reference TRBV19 and TRBJ1-3 gives the whole variable domain DGGITQSPKYLFRKEGQNVTLSCEQNLNHDAMYWYRQDPGQGLRLIYYSQIVNDFQKGDIAEGYSVSREKKESFPLTVTSAQKNPTAFYLCASKEQISGNTIYFGEGSWLTVV.

The chain recombines TRBV6-5 with TRBJ1-1; maybe TRBD1 (5 bases). Germline V lookup: CDR1 MNHEY, CDR2 SVGAGI. The V end lost 8 bases, the J end lost 0 bases, and 13 bases lay between the germline ends. CDR3 length: 14 amino acids. As DNA, the CDR3 is TGTGCCAGCTCCAGGAGAGGGGTGAACACTGAAGCTTTCTTT. It codes for CASSRRGVNTEAFF.

In regard to this clone: An end of the junction differs from the germline gene, which may be a read error. The chain is built from TRBV7-7 and TRBJ1-3; no reliable D call. The CDR3 contains 14 residues. Germline-derived CDR1 and CDR2 are SSHAT and FNYEAQ (reference sequence). The CDR3 loop reads CASSPGVPGNTIYF. The CDR3 coding sequence is TGTGCTAGCAGCCCCGGGGTCCCTGGAAACACCATATATTTT. The full variable domain, rest sourced from reference TRBV7-7 and TRBJ1-3, is GAGVSQSPRYKVTKRGQDVTLRCDPISSHATLYWYQQALGQGPEFLTYFNYEAQPDKSGLPSDRFSAERPEGSISTLTIQRTEQRDSAMYRCASSPGVPGNTIYFGEGSWLTVV.

This clone was seen only once. At one boundary the junction diverges from the germline segment, which might be a read error. V is TRBV7-7 and J is TRBJ1-1; the D gene is possibly TRBD1 (6 bases). Germline CDR1 SSHAT, CDR2 FNYEAQ (reference sequence). The CDR3 spans 18 residues. For the CDR3, the DNA is TGTGCTAGCAGCTTCGGGGGGCGAAGCGGGGGACAGAACACTGAAGCTTTCTTT. Translation: CASSFGGRSGGQNTEAFF.

This clone was counted a single time. The V and J genes are TRBV9 and TRBJ2-5, with a possible D match to TRBD2 (6 bases). The germline V gene encodes CDR1 SGDLS and CDR2 YYNGEE. V was pared by 4 bases and J by 2 bases, with 15 bases between. This CDR3 region has 15 residues. CDR3 protein: CASSSTGTDQETQYF. The CDR3 DNA sequence: TGTGCCAGCAGCTCCACCGGGACTGATCAAGAGACCCAGTACTTC.

This sequence joins TRBV5-5 and TRBJ2-5, with D perhaps TRBD2 (5 bases). This CDR3 contains 16 residues. Trimming removed 0 bases from V and 2 bases from J, with 14 bases in between. Germline CDR1 reads SGHKS; CDR2 reads YYEKEE (reference sequence). CDR3 nucleotide sequence: TGTGCCAGCAGCTTGGGGGCCCGGAGGTTACAAGAGACCCAGTACTTC. Translating it yields CASSLGARRLQETQYF.

The rearrangement links TRBV19 to TRBJ1-1; D uncertain. V lost 5 bases to trimming and J lost 1 base, with 5 bases between them. Germline V lookup: CDR1 LNHDA, CDR2 SQIVND (reference sequence). The CDR3 sequence is 12 residues long. The CDR3 nucleotides read TGTGCCAGTAGTTTCAGGAACACTGAAGCTTTCTTT. Translating it yields CASSFRNTEAFF.

This clone was detected only once. This chain joins TRBV18 and TRBJ2-3, with 9 positions matching TRBD1. Trimming took 6 bases from V and 4 from J; bases not matched to a gene: 8. CDR3 length equals 15 residues. Per the germline V gene, CDR1 is KGHSH and CDR2 is LQKENI. Here the CDR3 reads CASSPTTGGADTQYF. The CDR3 DNA sequence: TGTGCCAGCTCCCCAACGACAGGGGGGGCAGATACGCAGTATTTT.

A single count supports this clone. The chain employs TRBV11-3 and TRBJ2-2; TRBD1 agrees at 8 bases. V was pared by 2 bases and J by 4 bases, with 12 bases of the junction left unmatched. CDR3 length equals 18 residues. CDR1 and CDR2 (germline): SGHNT, YENEEA. Here the CDR3 DNA reads TGTGCCAGCAGCTTACTCAGGACAGGGTTTCGGGGCACCGGGGAGCTGTTTTTT. Protein product: CASSLLRTGFRGTGELFF.

The chain recombines TRBV19 with TRBJ1-5; a possible D gene is TRBD1 (6 bases). Trimming stripped 1 base from V and 2 bases from J, with 12 bases between. Germline loops: CDR1 LNHDA, CDR2 SQIVND (reference sequence). The CDR3 sequence is 16 residues long. CDR3 nucleotide sequence: TGTGCCAGTAGTATAGGTCCCAGGGGTGGCAATCAGCCCCAGCATTTT. Translating gives CASSIGPRGGNQPQHF.

CDR3 residues: CASSRTQFTGELFF. The CDR3 bases are TGCGCCAGCAGCCGGACGCAGTTCACCGGGGAGCTGTTTTTT. The V and J genes are TRBV4-1 and TRBJ2-2; no reliable D call. The germline V and J ends were trimmed by 4 bases and 4 bases, with 10 bases remaining between them. CDR1 is MGHRA and CDR2 is YSYEKL in the germline V gene. This CDR3 spans 14 amino acids.

V and J are TRBV5-6 and TRBJ1-1, with D possibly matching TRBD1 (6 bases). This CDR3 is built from 13 residues. Per the germline V gene, CDR1 is SGHDT and CDR2 is YYEEEE. The V and J ends lost 2 bases and 1 base respectively, with 6 bases between them. CDR3 protein: CASSLQGNTEAFF. In DNA form, the CDR3 reads TGTGCCAGCAGCTTACAGGGGAACACTGAAGCTTTCTTT.

The gene calls are TRBV27 and TRBJ2-7; D gene uncertain. CDR1 and CDR2 (germline): MNHEY, SMNVEV (reference sequence). The CDR3 consists of 13 residues. V was clipped by 6 bases and J by 3 bases, with 12 bases between them. DNA of the CDR3: TGTGCCAGCAGCTTAAAGCCGGGCTACGAGCAGTACTTC. It codes for CASSLKPGYEQYF.

The rearrangement links TRBV6-1 to TRBJ2-1, with 8 positions matching TRBD2. With 1 base clipped from V and 2 bases from J, the junction kept 1 base outside the gene matches. Germline CDR1 is MNHNS and CDR2 is SASEGT. The CDR3 covers 15 residues. The CDR3 here is CASSEGTSPYNEQFF. The CDR3 DNA reads TGTGCCAGCAGTGAAGGGACTAGCCCCTACAATGAGCAGTTCTTC.

This rearrangement joins TRBV7-2 to TRBJ1-4; no definite D call. The germline gives CDR1 SGHTA, CDR2 FQGNSA. Trimming stripped 1 base from V and 0 bases from J, with 9 bases between. CDR3 length: 16 amino acids. CDR3 sequence reads: CASSLGERTTNEKLFF. CDR3 DNA: TGTGCCAGCAGCTTAGGGGAGAGAACAACTAATGAAAAACTGTTTTTT.

The chain combines TRBV6-5 with TRBJ1-6; D is ambiguous. Per the germline V gene, CDR1 is MNHEY and CDR2 is SVGAGI. The ends were cut back, 5 bases at V and 7 bases at J, with 15 bases in the middle. This CDR3 is 15 amino acids long. CDR3 nucleotides: TGTGCCAGCAGTCCACGAAATAGTGGGAATTCACCCCTCCACTTT. As protein: CASSPRNSGNSPLHF.

The V gene is TRBV9, the J gene TRBJ2-3; 8 positions agree with TRBD1. The CDR3 has 19 amino acids. V lost 0 bases, J lost 2 bases, and 14 bases stayed unmatched. Per the germline V gene, CDR1 is SGDLS and CDR2 is YYNGEE. CDR3 loop: CASSVAGTGLHGPTDTQYF. The CDR3, as DNA: TGTGCCAGCAGCGTAGCGGGGACAGGTCTACACGGCCCCACAGATACGCAGTATTTT.

The rearrangement uses TRBV5-1 and TRBJ1-1, with TRBD1 matching over 10 bases. CDR3 length: 16 amino acids. Germline V gives CDR1 SGHRS, CDR2 YFSETQ. The V gene end was trimmed by 4 bases and the J gene end by 2 bases; junction bases not matched to a gene: 8. CDR3 residues: CASSPFGTGVNTEAFF. For the CDR3, the DNA is TGCGCCAGCAGCCCCTTCGGGACAGGGGTAAACACTGAAGCTTTCTTT.

This clone appeared a single time. The chain combines TRBV2 with TRBJ2-7; the match to TRBD1 covers 9 bases. Germline V gene sequence: CDR1 SNHLY, CDR2 FYNNEI. Unmatched junction bases numbered 6, after V lost 6 bases and J lost 0 bases. This CDR3 is built from 15 residues. Written as DNA, the CDR3 is TGTGCCAGCAGGGCCGGACAGGGGCGCTCCTACGAGCAGTACTTC. Translated, it gives CASRAGQGRSYEQYF. Complete variable domain (other parts from reference TRBV2 and TRBJ2-7): EPEVTQTPSHQVTQMGQEVILRCVPISNHLYFYWYRQILGQKVEFLVSFYNNEISEKSEIFDDQFSVERPDGSNFTLKIRSTKLEDSAMYFCASRAGQGRSYEQYFGPGTRLTVT.

This clone appeared a few times. The V call is TRBV30, the J call TRBJ1-2; D is ambiguous. Per germline, CDR1 GTSNPN and CDR2 SVGIG (reference sequence). Trimming left V 1 base short and J 9 bases short, with 12 bases between. This CDR3 is built from 12 residues. The CDR3 coding sequence is TGTGCCTGGAGTGAAGACCCTCCGCGCTACACCTTC. Its protein product is CAWSEDPPRYTF.

The gene calls are TRBV19 and TRBJ2-3, with 9 bases fitting TRBD1. The V gene end was trimmed by 10 bases and the J gene end by 3 bases; junction bases not matched to a gene: 8. CDR3 size: 14 residues. Germline CDR1 is LNHDA and CDR2 is SQIVND (reference sequence). The CDR3 loop reads CATADRGKTDTQYF. The CDR3 DNA sequence: TGTGCCACGGCGGACAGGGGTAAGACAGATACGCAGTATTTT.

The chain uses TRBV30 and TRBJ1-6, with D possibly matching TRBD1 (5 bases). Germline values: CDR1 GTSNPN, CDR2 SVGIG (reference sequence). Deletions cut 0 bases from V and 14 bases from J, with 20 bases between. The CDR3 contains 15 residues. The CDR3 DNA reads TGTGCCTGGAGTGTGGGAGGGACTGCCGGTGAGGCCCTCCACTTT. Translation gives CAWSVGGTAGEALHF.

The chain joins TRBV11-2 to TRBJ1-4, with a possible D match to TRBD1 (6 bases). The V gene lost 5 bases and the J gene lost 7 bases, with 14 bases spanning the gap. CDR1 and CDR2 from the germline V gene are SGHAT and FQNNGV. This CDR3 has 14 residues. CDR3 amino acids: CASSRDGGSEKLFF. The CDR3 bases are TGTGCCAGCAGCCGAGACGGGGGCAGTGAAAAACTGTTTTTT.

V usage is TRBV5-4 and J usage is TRBJ1-4, with D tentatively TRBD1 (5 bases). Germline loops: CDR1 SGHNT, CDR2 YYREEE (reference sequence). The V and J ends lost 4 bases and 8 bases respectively, with 15 bases between them. The CDR3 runs 14 residues. This CDR3 is CASSPGGAQEKLFF. The CDR3 nucleotides are TGTGCCAGCAGCCCGGGTGGGGCACAGGAAAAACTGTTTTTT.